A single sample is the source of the 16 T cell receptor beta chains below, sequenced in a study of monozygotic twins with cystic fibrosis. Clones were read by immunoSEQ multiplex PCR, and TCRdb kept only the in-frame ones, dropping some. The profile shows about 9,600 clones, around 90% of them singletons. Specimen: blood. These TCRs come from a boy between 2 and 15 years old with cystic fibrosis.

This chain joins TRBV19 and TRBJ1-2; 10 bases fit TRBD1. The CDR3 totals 15 residues. With 3 bases clipped from V and 2 bases from J, the junction kept 3 bases outside the gene matches. Per germline, CDR1 LNHDA and CDR2 SQIVND (reference sequence). The CDR3 protein is CASSILGQGNYGYTF. The CDR3 DNA sequence: TGTGCCAGTAGTATCTTGGGACAGGGGAACTATGGCTACACCTTC.

The V gene is TRBV6-5, the J gene TRBJ1-5; TRBD1 matches at 7 bases. V shed 2 bases and J 2 bases; nucleotides not matched to a gene: 0. CDR1 and CDR2 from the germline V gene are MNHEY and SVGAGI. The CDR3 spans 14 residues. This CDR3 is CASSYRGRNQPQHF. Written as DNA, the CDR3 is TGTGCCAGCAGTTACAGGGGGCGCAATCAGCCCCAGCATTTT.

The count of this clone is one. The V gene is TRBV4-3, the J gene TRBJ2-7; a possible D gene is TRBD1 (6 bases). Trimming removed 4 bases from V and 7 bases from J, with 17 bases in between. The CDR3 runs to 14 residues. CDR1 LGHNA and CDR2 YSLEER come from the germline V gene. CDR3 in DNA: TGCGCCAGCAGCCTGCAGCCAGGGGTGGGGGAGCAGTACTTC. It specifies CASSLQPGVGEQYF.

The V gene is TRBV19, the J gene TRBJ1-1; D remains unclear. The germline V gene has CDR1 LNHDA and CDR2 SQIVND (reference sequence). This CDR3 is built from 17 residues. V gave up 3 bases and J gave up 5 bases, with 22 bases separating them. The CDR3, as DNA: TGTGCCAGTAGTATGTTGCTTGCGGTCGGAGGGATGACTGAAGCTTTCTTT. Residues: CASSMLLAVGGMTEAFF.

The J gene is TRBJ2-1, the V gene TRBV9; D gene ambiguous. Germline loops: CDR1 SGDLS, CDR2 YYNGEE. The CDR3 has 12 amino acids. Trimming pared 3 bases from V and 7 bases from J, leaving 8 bases between. The CDR3 here is CASSASVNEQFF. The CDR3 nucleotides are TGTGCCAGCAGCGCCTCTGTGAATGAGCAGTTCTTC.

The genes are TRBV6-1 and TRBJ1-5; D might be TRBD1 (6 bases). Looked up from germline, CDR1 is MNHNS and CDR2 is SASEGT. V was pared by 7 bases and J by 1 base, with 11 bases between. The CDR3 has 14 residues. The CDR3 DNA reads TGTGCCAGCATGGCAGGGGTGAGCAATCAGCCCCAGCATTTT. Protein product: CASMAGVSNQPQHF.

V usage is TRBV6-6 and J usage is TRBJ1-2; D call uncertain. The CDR3 length is 10 residues. Trimming cost V 10 bases and J 3 bases, with 6 bases left between them. Germline CDR1 reads MNHNY; CDR2 reads SVGAGI (reference sequence). The CDR3 spells CATLYYGYTF. The CDR3 DNA follows: TGTGCCACTCTATACTATGGCTACACCTTC.

The chain joins TRBV9 to TRBJ1-4; 7 bases are a match to TRBD1. Germline V lookup: CDR1 SGDLS, CDR2 YYNGEE. J gave up 8 bases and V 2 bases, and 12 bases lay outside the gene matches. This CDR3 has 16 residues. CDR3 DNA: TGTGCCAGCAGCGTCTCCAACGACAGGGTCAACGAAAAACTGTTTTTT. Encoded protein: CASSVSNDRVNEKLFF.

This rearrangement joins TRBV19 to TRBJ2-6, with no clear D. The CDR3 is 17 residues long. Germline CDR1 LNHDA, CDR2 SQIVND (reference sequence). V shed 5 bases and J shed 0 bases, with 14 bases lying between them. CDR3 region: CASSSGPYPSGANVLTF. The CDR3 DNA sequence: TGTGCCAGTAGTTCCGGACCCTACCCCTCTGGGGCCAACGTCCTGACTTTC.

This sequence joins TRBV27 and TRBJ2-3, with D perhaps given as TRBD1 or TRBD2 (5 bases each). Trimming pared 6 bases from V and 1 base from J, leaving 14 bases between. CDR1 and CDR2 (germline): MNHEY, SMNVEV (reference sequence). This CDR3 comprises 15 residues. CDR3 bases: TGTGCCAGCAGCCCTGTCGGGGCACGCACAGATACGCAGTATTTT. As protein: CASSPVGARTDTQYF.

The chain has TRBV6-5 and TRBJ1-5; D is ambiguous. Trimming left V 5 bases short and J 1 base short, with 12 bases between. Germline loops: CDR1 MNHEY, CDR2 SVGAGI. This CDR3 is 15 amino acids long. This chain's CDR3 is CASSPTGASNQPQHF. CDR3 DNA: TGTGCCAGCAGTCCCACGGGCGCGAGCAATCAGCCCCAGCATTTT.

In its sample, this clone was seen once. The chain links TRBV7-2 to TRBJ2-7; a possible D gene is TRBD2 (6 bases). CDR3 length equals 14 residues. Between the trimmed V and J ends, which lost 5 bases and 7 bases, there was a span of 18 bases. CDR1 and CDR2 (germline): SGHTA, FQGNSA. CDR3 bases: TGTGCCAGCAGCCCGAGGGGACTCCAAGGGGAGCAGTACTTC. This gives the protein CASSPRGLQGEQYF.

The count of this clone is one. The V call is TRBV19, the J call TRBJ2-5; tentatively, D is TRBD1 or TRBD2 (5 bases each). This CDR3 comprises 14 residues. The germline V gene has CDR1 LNHDA and CDR2 SQIVND (reference sequence). V lost 6 bases, J lost 5 bases, and 16 bases lay in between. CDR3 nucleotide sequence: TGTGCCAGTAGGCCTCCGGGGCCAAGGGAGACCCAGTACTTC. Residues: CASRPPGPRETQYF. Drawing the rest from reference TRBV19 and TRBJ2-5, the complete variable domain is DGGITQSPKYLFRKEGQNVTLSCEQNLNHDAMYWYRQDPGQGLRLIYYSQIVNDFQKGDIAEGYSVSREKKESFPLTVTSAQKNPTAFYLCASRPPGPRETQYFGPGTRLLVL.

The chain combines TRBV6-5 with TRBJ2-1, with 10 bases that match TRBD2. Germline V gives CDR1 MNHEY, CDR2 SVGAGI. CDR3 length equals 15 residues. V was clipped by 0 bases and J by 12 bases; unmatched bases: 8. DNA of the CDR3: TGTGCCAGCAGTTACTCGATTCTAGCGGGGGCCCCGCAGTTCTTC. Amino acids: CASSYSILAGAPQFF.

This chain uses TRBV2 with TRBJ2-7; 7 nucleotides match TRBD1. This CDR3 is built from 15 residues. J gave up 0 bases and V 6 bases, and 8 bases lay outside the gene matches. Germline CDR1 is SNHLY and CDR2 is FYNNEI. CDR3: CASRVGDSYSYEQYF. The CDR3 DNA sequence: TGTGCCAGCAGAGTTGGGGACAGTTACTCCTACGAGCAGTACTTC.

The chain recombines TRBV5-1 with TRBJ2-5; D unresolved. This CDR3 has 14 amino acids. Germline lookup yields CDR1 SGHRS and CDR2 YFSETQ. V lost 0 bases and J lost 2, with 8 bases in between. In DNA form, the CDR3 reads TGCGCCAGCAGCTTGGTACCAGGACAAGAGACCCAGTACTTC. This codes for CASSLVPGQETQYF. Based on the CDR3 plus reference TRBV5-1 and TRBJ2-5, the full variable domain is KAGVTQTPRYLIKTRGQQVTLSCSPISGHRSVSWYQQTPGQGLQFLFEYFSETQRNKGNFPGRFSGRQFSNSRSEMNVSTLELGDSALYLCASSLVPGQETQYFGPGTRLLVL.